The text below deals with one TCR beta chain. As yet, its antigen is unknown. This sample is drawn from a study of cytomegalovirus exposure and HLA in healthy donors. Study details: Among the 300 to 500 genotyped donors, 65% to 90% were placed in the Caucasian-associated ancestry cluster.

Primers for the PCR totalled 60 Vbeta and 13 Jbeta. The method was immunoSEQ multiplex PCR; TCRdb's version includes in-frame clones alone and lacks a portion of them. The sample holds approximately 220,000 clones, approximately 83% seen once. General observations from the study: Rare TCR sequences predominated, though certain public TCRs were found in many donors. As a later analysis showed, a missense DCLRE1C variant was linked to trimming of TCR beta V- and J-genes.

The origin of this receptor is a girl aged 5-17 years in good health and CMV-seronegative. Sequencing was done on a sample of PBMCs.

CDR3 sequence reads: CAWSHGGLLTGELFF. The CDR3 bases are TGTGCCTGGAGCCACGGGGGGTTGTTAACCGGGGAGCTGTTTTTT. The chain joins TRBV30 to TRBJ2-2; 7 nucleotides line up with TRBD2. Germline V gene data show CDR1 as GTSNPN and CDR2 as SVGIG (reference sequence). The ends lost 3 bases at V and 5 bases at J; junction bases unmatched: 9. The CDR3 has 15 residues.